This is a list of T cell receptor beta chains from one sample in a study of identical twins. Each CDR3 protein is one row after TCRdb ran MiXCR on the 5' RACE reads. The top ten clones hold 10% of a sample with around 240,000 distinct CDR3 sequences, 10% of them seen once. Sample: memory T cells sorted from blood. The receptors originated from a man aged 45-65 years in good health. The CDR3 runs from the conserved cysteine through the conserved F or W. The D gene is left open where the match is weak. Only some rows state a clone size, as once, few, many or a class for expanded clones.

many	TRBV4-1	TRBJ1-1	15	-	TGCGCCAGCAGCCAAGTCGGGAGACGGAACACTGAAGCTTTCTTT	CASSQVGRRNTEAFF
-	TRBV7-2	TRBJ2-5	15	-	TGTGCCAGCAGCCGGGGGCGGACGACCCAAGAGACCCAGTACTTC	CASSRGRTTQETQYF
-	TRBV7-9	TRBJ2-7	14	-	TGTGCCAGCAGCTCAGCTGAGGCGTTCCACGAGCAGTACTTC	CASSSAEAFHEQYF
many	TRBV9	TRBJ2-1	15	TRBD2	TGTGCCAGCAGCCCATGGGGCGGGAGCTACAATGAGCAGTTCTTC	CASSPWGGSYNEQFF
many	TRBV4-3	TRBJ2-1	13	-	TGCGCCAGCAGCGACGAACGGGCGGGTGAGCAGTTCTTC	CASSDERAGEQFF
few	TRBV2	TRBJ1-2	17	-	TGTGCCAGCAGTGAAATCGTTGGCAGGGGACCTCAGGATGGCTACACCTTC	CASSEIVGRGPQDGYTF
few	TRBV2	TRBJ2-7	15	-	TGTGCCAGCAGTGACGGCGGACTCCTGTCCTACGAGCAGTACTTC	CASSDGGLLSYEQYF
-	TRBV20-1	TRBJ2-7	14	TRBD2	TGCAGTGCTCCTGGACTAGCGGGTGGCTACGAGCAGTACTTC	CSAPGLAGGYEQYF
-	TRBV20-1	TRBJ2-5	13	-	TGCAGTGCTAGAGATCCCAGTACAAAGACCCAGTACTTC	CSARDPSTKTQYF
-	TRBV4-3	TRBJ2-1	16	-	TGCGCCAGCAGCCAAGATGGGGACGCAGCCTACAATGAGCAGTTCTTC	CASSQDGDAAYNEQFF
many	TRBV29-1	TRBJ1-1	13	-	TGCAGCCTTCGAAAGTCCCTCAACACTGAAGCTTTCTTT	CSLRKSLNTEAFF
-	TRBV6-1	TRBJ2-7	13	-	TGTGCCAGCAGCCGACAGCCTCCCTACGAGCAGTACTTC	CASSRQPPYEQYF
many	TRBV7-2	TRBJ1-6	14	-	TGTGCCAGCAGCTTAGGGCGGAATAATTCACCCCTCCACTTT	CASSLGRNNSPLHF
many	TRBV5-1	TRBJ2-7	14	TRBD2	TGCGCCAGCAGCATGAGGACTAGCGGGAGCGAGCAGTACTTC	CASSMRTSGSEQYF
-	TRBV11-1	TRBJ2-1	14	-	TGTGCCAGCAGCTTACCTGATGGGGAGAATGAGCAGTTCTTC	CASSLPDGENEQFF
few	TRBV20-1	TRBJ1-2	11	-	TGCAGTGCTAGAGGTGTGGGTGGCTACACCTTC	CSARGVGGYTF
many	TRBV7-2	TRBJ1-2	14	TRBD1	TGTGCCAGCAGCCCCGACAGGGGAGGCTATGGCTACACCTTC	CASSPDRGGYGYTF
few	TRBV5-6	TRBJ2-7	15	-	TGTGCCAGCAGACCTCTTGGTGAGGGGCCCGGGGAGCAGTACTTC	CASRPLGEGPGEQYF
many	TRBV7-2	TRBJ2-2	13	-	TGTGCCAGCAGCTTATTGATGGGCGGGGAGCTGTTTTTT	CASSLLMGGELFF
few	TRBV7-9	TRBJ1-4	15	TRBD1	TGTGCCAGCAGCTTGCCGGGACAGGGGAGCGAAAAACTGTTTTTT	CASSLPGQGSEKLFF
many	TRBV2	TRBJ1-1	13	-	TGTGCCAGCAGCGTCGGGGAGAACACTGAAGCTTTCTTT	CASSVGENTEAFF
many	TRBV7-8	TRBJ1-5	18	-	TGTGCCAGCAGCTTTGAAACCTACGGGCAGGCCAGCAATCAGCCCCAGCATTTT	CASSFETYGQASNQPQHF
many	TRBV28	TRBJ1-1	16	TRBD1	TGTGCCAGCAGCCGGGGGGGGACAGGGCGGCAACTTGAAGCTTTCTTT	CASSRGGTGRQLEAFF
many	TRBV5-1	TRBJ2-2	16	TRBD1	TGCGCCAGCAGCTTGGTCGGGACAGGGGAAGGCGGGGAGCTGTTTTTT	CASSLVGTGEGGELFF
many	TRBV5-6	TRBJ1-2	14	-	TGTGCCAGCAGCTTGGGATCGGCTATCTATGGCTACACCTTC	CASSLGSAIYGYTF
many	TRBV6-5	TRBJ2-3	16	TRBD1	TGTGCCAGCAGTTACGGGACAGGGCGAGGTTTTGATACGCAGTATTTT	CASSYGTGRGFDTQYF
many	TRBV20-1	TRBJ2-5	14	TRBD1	TGCAGTGCTAGATTCACAGGGGGACGCGGGACCCAGTACTTC	CSARFTGGRGTQYF
many	TRBV10-3	TRBJ2-1	19	-	TGTGCCATAAGTGACCGAAGACCCTCACTAACGGGCTTTTACAATGAGCAGTTCTTC	CAISDRRPSLTGFYNEQFF
many	TRBV2	TRBJ1-2	14	-	TGTGCCAGCAGTGAAACCACAGGTGACTATGGCTACACCTTC	CASSETTGDYGYTF
-	TRBV7-2	TRBJ1-4	15	TRBD1	TGTGCCAGCAGCGCATCCGGGACAGGTGATGAAAAACTGTTTTTT	CASSASGTGDEKLFF
-	TRBV7-2	TRBJ2-5	13	TRBD1	TGTGCCAGCAGCCCCCGACAGGGAGAGACCCAGTACTTC	CASSPRQGETQYF
-	TRBV6-6	TRBJ2-5	13	-	TGTGCCAGCAGTTACGAGGGGCGCGGGACCCAGTACTTC	CASSYEGRGTQYF
few	TRBV7-2	TRBJ2-2	14	-	TGTGCCAGCACCCGGGCCTTCTCAACAGGGGAGCTGTTTTTT	CASTRAFSTGELFF
many	TRBV25-1	TRBJ2-1	16	TRBD1	TGTGCCAGCAGTGAATTAGGGGACAGCCACTACAATGAGCAGTTCTTC	CASSELGDSHYNEQFF
few	TRBV29-1	TRBJ1-1	13	-	TGCAGCGTTCTCCGCCCAGGGAGATCTGAAGCTTTCTTT	CSVLRPGRSEAFF
many	TRBV7-2	TRBJ2-7	14	-	TGTGCCAGCAGCTTGTACCGGGACTTCTACGAGCAGTACTTC	CASSLYRDFYEQYF
-	TRBV6-1	TRBJ1-5	17	TRBD1	TGTGCCAGCAGTCCGGACAGGGGCCTAGTGGGCAATCAGCCCCAGCATTTT	CASSPDRGLVGNQPQHF
many	TRBV5-1	TRBJ2-7	14	TRBD2	TGCGCCAGCAGCGATGGGACTAGCTTCTACGAGCAGTACTTC	CASSDGTSFYEQYF
-	TRBV11-2	TRBJ2-1	18	TRBD2	TGTGCCAGCAGCTTAGTGTCTAGCGGGTCCGCGCGTAACGTGGGGCAGTTCTTC	CASSLVSSGSARNVGQFF
few	TRBV6-1	TRBJ1-5	13	-	TGTGCCAGCAGCAAATCTATGAGTCAGCCCCAGCATTTT	CASSKSMSQPQHF
many	TRBV7-2	TRBJ2-5	14	TRBD1	TGTGCCAGCAGCTTAGCCAGGGGGCGAGAGACCCAGTACTTC	CASSLARGRETQYF
many	TRBV15	TRBJ2-3	16	-	TGTGCCACCAGCAGTGGAGATAGCGGTATTCGGGATACGCAGTATTTT	CATSSGDSGIRDTQYF
many	TRBV5-1	TRBJ2-1	15	-	TGCGCCAGCAGCTTGGTCTCAGGGGGAGGCGATGAGCAGTTCTTC	CASSLVSGGGDEQFF
few	TRBV3-1	TRBJ1-2	13	TRBD1	TGTGCCAGCAGCCAGTCGACAGGGGATGGCTACACCTTC	CASSQSTGDGYTF
many	TRBV20-1	TRBJ2-7	16	-	TGCAGTGCTAGAGATCCCGCAGGATCGAGCTCCTACGAGCAGTACTTC	CSARDPAGSSSYEQYF
many	TRBV7-9	TRBJ1-3	14	-	TGTGCCAGCACGGAAGTGAAAGCTGGAAACACCATATATTTT	CASTEVKAGNTIYF
many	TRBV11-1	TRBJ1-1	15	TRBD1	TGTGCCAGCAGCTCCTCCCGGGACAGGGCGAATGAAGCTTTCTTT	CASSSSRDRANEAFF
-	TRBV4-3	TRBJ2-5	15	TRBD1	TGCGCCAGCAGCCAAGGGACAGGGTTTCGGGAGACCCAGTACTTC	CASSQGTGFRETQYF
many	TRBV7-2	TRBJ1-1	14	-	TGTGCCAGCAGCCCACTTAACTCGAACACTGAAGCTTTCTTT	CASSPLNSNTEAFF
few	TRBV7-2	TRBJ2-5	14	TRBD2	TGTGCCAGCGGTATTTCTAGCGGGCTAGGGACCCAGTACTTC	CASGISSGLGTQYF
many	TRBV5-1	TRBJ1-2	15	-	TGCGCCAGCAGTACAGTTCCAGGGGCTGGCTATGGCTACACCTTC	CASSTVPGAGYGYTF
few	TRBV7-8	TRBJ1-3	17	-	TGTGCCAGCAGCGTAAAGACAGGATTACTTTCTGGAAACACCATATATTTT	CASSVKTGLLSGNTIYF
many	TRBV2	TRBJ2-1	12	-	TGTGCCAGCATTCTGGACAGAAACGAGCAGTTCTTC	CASILDRNEQFF
many	TRBV10-3	TRBJ2-7	12	TRBD2	TGTGCCATCTCATCTAGCGGGTACGAGCAGTACTTC	CAISSSGYEQYF
few	TRBV21-1	TRBJ2-7	18	-	TGTGCCAGCAGCCAAGGACAGGGGCAGCCGGTGGAAACTTACGAGCAGTACTTC	CASSQGQGQPVETYEQYF
many	TRBV4-2	TRBJ2-2	16	-	TGTGCCAGCAGCCAAGATAACGGGAGGAACACCGGGGAGCTGTTTTTT	CASSQDNGRNTGELFF